This TCR beta chain was profiled in a study of blood T cell repertoires in COVID-19 (dated by TCRdb to 2020 to 2021). Study-level background: The collaborator samples originated in the United States, Italy and Spain and spanned the acute and convalescent phases of COVID-19. Nearly every sample came with metadata listing a de-identified subject ID, COVID-19 status, age in years and sex. HLA class I and class II types, where available, came from metadata supplied by the sample provider rather than from assay-based typing. The material from the prospective study consisted of cDNA or gDNA derived from T cells, B-cell-depleted T cells, or PBMCs. Deeply sampled blood TCRbeta repertoires from subjects exposed to, actively infected with, or recovered from COVID-19 were included in the dataset. Samples were obtained from the ongoing ImmuneRACE study (first 160 participants) and from about 1,300 subjects provided by 6 global collaborators. The repertoires were released in a freely available public database meant as a resource for research on the immune response to SARS-CoV-2.

Collaborating institutions collected whole blood in K2EDTA tubes following their own protocols. For TCRbeta analysis, collaborators shipped samples in one of three forms: frozen whole blood, isolated PBMCs, or DNA extracted from either of those sample types. TCRbeta CDR3 regions were amplified from genomic DNA using the immunoSEQ Assay, a bias-controlled multiplex PCR. On the study's bioinformatics: Nucleated cell counts per sample were estimated from amplification of reference gene primers within the assay. To quantify the absolute abundance of each unique TCRbeta CDR3 rearrangement, sequence reads were collapsed and filtered. Productive Simpson clonality was computed per sample as the square root of Simpson's diversity index over productive rearrangements. TCRdb's version of the immuneACCESS table is confined to in-frame rearrangements and falls short of the full clone set. An unresolved V gene accounts for under half of the shortfall where checked; the remainder is of unknown origin. That table gives V, J and clone size, and the DNA gave D and trimming. Counted in this sample were a few hundred thousand clones; around 90% of them appeared once. The ten top clones hold 0.95% to 1.5% of the sample.

The paper's findings and limits, for the study overall: The quantity of clinical and demographic metadata differed by source and by participant and was supplied without curation.

From the cysteine up to the phenylalanine, the CDR3 has a length of 16 residues. Only the CDR3 DNA is retained, 48 bases long and in frame from the first base. Trimming takes 5 bases off V and 4 bases off J; junction bases not matched to a gene: 7. From the germline V gene (reference sequence), CDR1 is PRHDT and CDR2 is FYEKMQ. Details on this clone: No antigen is known for it. There are no base qualities to consult, and no much larger clone falls within one base.

Sequenced sample: peripheral blood. The TCR comes from a man aged 35-49 years with acute or convalescent COVID-19. The sequence links TRBV13 to TRBJ2-1; TRBD2 fits 11 bases in the junction. CDR3 reads: CASSPYTSGRYNEQFF. The nucleotide sequence is given as TGTGCCAGCAGCCCCTATACTAGCGGGAGATACAATGAGCAGTTCTTC.